This is a list of T cell receptor beta chains from one sample in a study of Ad26.COV2.S vaccination and SARS-CoV-2 variants. Data came from immunoSEQ multiplex PCR; TCRdb stores just in-frame clones and leaves some out. The table shows around 450,000 clones, with roughly nine tenths occurring only once. Sequencing used peripheral blood, obtained in a trial of Ad26.COV2.S vaccine versus placebo. The origin of the receptors is a person between 18 and 60 years old who received the Ad26.COV2.S COVID-19 vaccine or a placebo. Both conserved end residues are part of each CDR3. Fields, in order: J gene, clone size, D gene, V gene, CDR3 protein, CDR3 DNA. A D gene is named only where the DNA matches it firmly. Some rows have no size entry. The others give once, few or many, or a class for an expanded clone.

TRBJ2-1	-	-	TRBV28	CASSLSLIALYNEQFF	TGTGCCAGCAGTTTAAGTTTAATAGCTCTTTACAATGAGCAGTTCTTC
TRBJ1-1	few	-	TRBV3-1/TRBV3-2	CASSRSSGGTEAFF	TGTGCCAGCAGCCGTTCTTCGGGGGGCACTGAAGCTTTCTTT
TRBJ1-2	-	TRBD1	TRBV15	CATSRGGLDREDGYTF	TGTGCCACCAGCAGAGGGGGACTGGACAGGGAAGATGGCTACACCTTC
TRBJ2-1	-	-	TRBV28	CASKAGSSYNEQFF	TGTGCCAGCAAAGCCGGGAGCTCCTACAATGAGCAGTTCTTC
TRBJ2-3	-	TRBD2	TRBV4-1	CASSQSGGGEGGTQYF	TGCGCCAGCAGCCAAAGTGGTGGGGGGGAGGGCGGTACGCAGTATTTT
TRBJ1-1	once	-	TRBV25-1	CASSELKETEAFF	TGTGCCAGCAGTGAATTAAAGGAGACTGAAGCTTTCTTT
TRBJ2-7	-	-	TRBV7-2	CASSLVGNYYEQYF	TGTGCCAGCAGCTTAGTAGGGAACTATTACGAGCAGTACTTC
TRBJ2-2	-	-	TRBV27	CASSLRIAGELFF	TGTGCCAGCAGTTTAAGAATCGCCGGGGAGCTGTTTTTT
TRBJ1-1	-	TRBD1	TRBV7-9	CASSPQGMNTEAFF	TGTGCCAGCAGCCCACAGGGGATGAACACTGAAGCTTTCTTT
TRBJ2-5	-	-	TRBV6-5	CASSRIWDGQETQYF	TGTGCCAGCAGTCGTATCTGGGATGGGCAAGAGACCCAGTACTTC
TRBJ1-4	-	-	TRBV27	CASSSPARNEKLFF	TGTGCCAGCAGTTCGCCCGCCCGAAACGAAAAACTGTTTTTT
TRBJ1-2	-	TRBD1	TRBV6-2/TRBV6-3	CASSTIQGFNYGYTF	TGTGCCAGCAGCACAATACAGGGGTTTAACTATGGCTACACCTTC
TRBJ1-2	-	-	TRBV6-2/TRBV6-3	CASSGSVYGYTF	TGTGCCAGCAGCGGGTCGGTCTATGGCTACACCTTC
TRBJ2-1	-	TRBD2	TRBV7-2	CASSLWREYHEQFF	TGTGCCAGCAGCCTTTGGCGGGAGTACCATGAGCAGTTCTTC
TRBJ1-2	-	-	TRBV9	CASSAGMGVGGYTF	TGTGCCAGCAGCGCGGGGATGGGAGTCGGTGGCTACACCTTC
TRBJ1-1	-	-	TRBV6-1	CASSDPGVITEAFF	TGTGCCAGCAGTGATCCCGGGGTGATCACTGAAGCTTTCTTT
TRBJ1-1	once	TRBD1	TRBV29-1	CSSRGQPNTEAFF	TGCAGCTCCCGGGGACAGCCGAACACTGAAGCTTTCTTT
TRBJ2-5	once	-	TRBV20-1	CSVGETQYF	TGCAGTGTGGGAGAGACCCAGTACTTC
TRBJ1-2	-	TRBD1	TRBV7-8	CASSDGTGGDYGYTF	TGTGCCAGCAGCGACGGGACAGGGGGCGACTATGGCTACACCTTC
TRBJ1-6	-	TRBD1	TRBV6-5	CASSWDSSYNSPLHF	TGTGCCAGCAGTTGGGACAGCTCCTATAATTCACCCCTCCACTTT
TRBJ2-3	-	TRBD2	TRBV6-2/TRBV6-3	CASSLTSAGSSHTDTQYF	TGTGCCAGCAGCCTCACTAGCGCGGGGAGTTCTCATACAGATACGCAGTATTTT
TRBJ2-3	once	-	TRBV4-3	CASSQDRAASFTDTQYF	TGCGCCAGCAGCCAAGATCGGGCAGCCAGCTTCACAGATACGCAGTATTTT
TRBJ2-7	-	-	TRBV7-2	CASSRGYQPSYEQYF	TGTGCCAGCAGCCGGGGGTACCAGCCCTCCTACGAGCAGTACTTC
TRBJ1-2	-	TRBD1	TRBV18	CASSLSQGENYGYTF	TGTGCCAGCTCACTTTCACAGGGGGAAAACTATGGCTACACCTTC
TRBJ2-7	-	TRBD1	TRBV13	CASSLNGQGHYEQYF	TGTGCCAGCAGCTTAAACGGACAGGGGCACTACGAGCAGTACTTC
TRBJ2-7	-	-	TRBV9	CASSPRAATSSYEQYF	TGTGCCAGCAGCCCCCGGGCAGCTACTAGCTCCTACGAGCAGTACTTC
TRBJ1-1	-	-	TRBV19	CASFKGGNTEAFF	TGTGCCAGCTTCAAGGGGGGAAACACTGAAGCTTTCTTT
TRBJ2-5	-	-	TRBV20-1	CSAPRTETQYF	TGCAGTGCCCCTAGGACGGAGACCCAGTACTTC
TRBJ1-2	-	TRBD1	TRBV28	CASSLRDRGRGGYTF	TGTGCCAGCAGTTTAAGAGACAGGGGGCGGGGAGGCTACACCTTC
TRBJ1-2	-	-	TRBV6-2/TRBV6-3	CASSYQDNYGYTF	TGTGCCAGCAGTTACCAAGATAACTATGGCTACACCTTC
TRBJ2-1	once	-	TRBV7-3	CASSPHGAGYRGEQFF	TGTGCCAGCAGCCCTCATGGCGCGGGATATAGGGGTGAGCAGTTCTTC
TRBJ1-1	-	-	TRBV19	CASSSPTAGAFF	TGTGCCAGTAGTTCCCCGACAGCGGGGGCTTTCTTT
TRBJ2-1	-	TRBD2	TRBV14	CASSPIRLADNEQFF	TGTGCCAGCAGCCCCATCCGGCTAGCGGACAATGAGCAGTTCTTC
TRBJ1-5	-	-	TRBV19	CASSLRGGIRGPQHF	TGTGCCAGTAGTCTTAGAGGGGGGATCAGAGGTCCCCAGCATTTT
TRBJ2-1	-	-	TRBV9	CASSVDRSFGEQFF	TGTGCCAGCAGCGTAGACAGAAGTTTCGGTGAGCAGTTCTTC